This T cell receptor beta chain was recovered during a study of cytomegalovirus exposure and HLA in healthy donors. Study-level results: The presence/absence work took it that sequencing depth was about the same across donors.

In this sample, this clone turned up once. Its cognate antigen is unknown. The PCR made use of 60 Vbeta and 13 Jbeta primers. Assay: immunoSEQ multiplex PCR; the TCRdb copy retains only in-frame clones and omits some. The sample includes 150,000 to 200,000 clones, around nine tenths seen only once; the top ten take 0.65% to 0.9%. The sequencing input was PBMCs. This receptor was obtained from a woman in her twenties or thirties in good health and CMV-seronegative.

The CDR3 DNA reads TGTGCCAGCAGCTTAGTTCGCAATGAGCAGTTCTTC. Translating gives CASSLVRNEQFF. This sequence joins TRBV11-2 and TRBJ2-1; D unresolved. The germline gives CDR1 SGHAT, CDR2 FQNNGV. The CDR3 contains 12 residues. V lost 1 base to trimming and J lost 6 bases, with 4 bases between them.